This entry describes one TCR beta chain. No antigen is known for it. Measured with immunoSEQ multiplex PCR; TCRdb has only the in-frame clones, and not every one. The sample includes over 4,500 clones, 65% of them seen just once. This sample was taken from a study of CD8 T cell repertoires and HIV-1 epitope variants. Looking at the study overall: 1M T cells were kept uncultured as a baseline. Study results and limitations: Four to six clonotypes recognized Nef KF9, one HW9, none TAALDMSHF.

V was trimmed by 1 base and J by 0 bases, leaving 7 bases between them. Germline lookup yields CDR1 SGHTA and CDR2 FQGNSA. The CDR3 covers 15 residues. The sequencing input was cultured CD8+ T cells derived from PBMCs. The V call is TRBV7-2, the J call TRBJ2-1; perhaps TRBD1 as D (5 bases). This clonotype originated in a male donor with HIV. In DNA form, the CDR3 reads TGTGCCAGCAGCTTAGTGGGGCTCTCCTACAATGAGCAGTTCTTC. Translation: CASSLVGLSYNEQFF.